The 27 T cell receptor beta chains listed next were all sequenced from one sample in a study of blood T cell repertoires in COVID-19 (TCRdb year 2020). Receptor libraries were prepared by the immunoSEQ multiplex PCR assay. TCRdb provides this immuneACCESS table in a form limited to in-frame rearrangements. Some clones are lacking; in checked studies, under half of them reflect an unresolved V gene, and why the rest are absent is not known. This sample has 380,000 or so clones in its table, and approximately 87% of those were observed once. The ten largest clones take up approximately 1.3% of the sample. What was sequenced was PBMCs or T cells enriched from blood (not recorded which). The receptors were gathered from a man aged 25 to 45 who had recovered from COVID-19.

The rearrangement links TRBV6-4 to TRBJ2-3, with unresolved D. The CDR3 consists of 13 residues. Trimming took 6 bases from V and 0 from J, leaving 7 bases between them. Germline CDR1 MRHNA, CDR2 SNTAGT. CDR3 sequence (DNA): TGTGCCAGCAGGCTAACTAGCACAGATACGCAGTATTTT. Translation gives CASRLTSTDTQYF.

The chain has TRBV30 and TRBJ2-2, with 9 positions matching TRBD1. Losses at the gene ends were 6 bases for V and 6 bases for J; bases not matched to a gene: 8. The CDR3 contains 14 residues. Germline V gene lookup returns CDR1 GTSNPN and CDR2 SVGIG (reference sequence). Here the CDR3 reads CACDGTGMSGELFF. DNA of the CDR3: TGTGCCTGCGATGGGACAGGGATGTCCGGGGAGCTGTTTTTT.

V gene TRBV9 combines with J gene TRBJ2-3; D remains unclear. CDR3 length: 14 amino acids. CDR1 is SGDLS, CDR2 YYNGEE, per germline. The V and J ends lost 0 bases and 6 bases respectively, with 11 bases between them. CDR3 nucleotide sequence: TGTGCCAGCAGCGTAGAATGGGCTTCGGATACGCAGTATTTT. This codes for CASSVEWASDTQYF.

This clone was observed once. J is TRBJ2-5 and V is TRBV10-3, with 10 bases identical to TRBD1. J was trimmed by 4 bases and V by 6 bases; bases with no gene match: 5. CDR1 ENHRY and CDR2 SYGVKD come from the germline V gene. This CDR3 contains 14 residues. CDR3 protein: CAIRKDRGRETQYF. CDR3 in DNA: TGTGCCATCAGAAAAGACAGGGGGCGAGAGACCCAGTACTTC.

The chain joins TRBV30 to TRBJ1-3; no definite D call. Trimming left V 3 bases short and J 1 base short, with 7 bases between. This CDR3 is 13 amino acids long. Germline CDR1 is GTSNPN and CDR2 is SVGIG (reference sequence). DNA for the CDR3: TGTGCCTGGAGCGGTGTTTCTGGAAACACCATATATTTT. Protein: CAWSGVSGNTIYF.

V and J are TRBV19 and TRBJ2-2; tentatively, D is TRBD1 (6 bases). The CDR3 sequence is 15 residues long. The V end was cut by 4 bases, the J end by 1 base, with 10 bases between. Germline loops: CDR1 LNHDA, CDR2 SQIVND (reference sequence). Here the CDR3 DNA reads TGTGCCAGTAGTAGGATGGACAGGAACACCGGGGAGCTGTTTTTT. Translating gives CASSRMDRNTGELFF.

This chain connects TRBV12-5 to TRBJ1-2; D call uncertain. The CDR3 is 12 residues long. V was shortened by 6 bases and J by 4 bases, with 9 bases between the two germline ends. Germline CDR1 is LGHNT and CDR2 is FRNRAP. Here the CDR3 reads CASGRGGYGYTF. DNA of the CDR3: TGTGCTAGTGGAAGAGGAGGCTATGGCTACACCTTC.

CDR3 sequence (DNA): TGTGCCAGCAGTTTCCGGGACTCGGGAGGCTACACCTTC. Its translation: CASSFRDSGGYTF. The chain joins TRBV27 to TRBJ1-2, with D perhaps matching TRBD1 (5 bases). Germline CDR1 reads MNHEY; CDR2 reads SMNVEV (reference sequence). The CDR3 totals 13 residues. V gave up 3 bases and J gave up 8 bases, with 13 bases separating them.

The V call is TRBV19, the J call TRBJ1-4; D call uncertain. The CDR3 contains 15 residues. Germline CDR1 reads LNHDA; CDR2 reads SQIVND (reference sequence). Deletions cut 3 bases from V and 0 bases from J, with 8 bases between. CDR3 residues: CASSIGGTTNEKLFF. CDR3 DNA: TGTGCCAGTAGTATCGGAGGTACAACTAATGAAAAACTGTTTTTT.

The chain links TRBV5-4 to TRBJ1-1; D gene unclear. The germline V gene encodes CDR1 SGHNT and CDR2 YYREEE (reference sequence). V was cut by 4 bases and J by 0 bases, with 4 bases left in between. The CDR3 has 12 residues. The CDR3 sequence: CASSAMNTEAFF. The CDR3 coding sequence is TGTGCCAGCAGCGCGATGAACACTGAAGCTTTCTTT.

This chain links TRBV7-9 with TRBJ1-2, with 8 bases that match TRBD1. The length of the CDR3 is 13 residues. V was clipped by 3 bases and J by 6 bases; unmatched bases: 3. The germline gives CDR1 SEHNR, CDR2 FQNEAQ (reference sequence). CDR3 protein: CASSFVQGDGYTF. The CDR3, as DNA: TGTGCCAGCAGCTTCGTACAGGGGGATGGCTACACCTTC.

This clone is a singleton in its sample. This sequence joins TRBV7-2 and TRBJ2-7, with 10 bases identical to TRBD2. Unmatched junction bases numbered 2, after V lost 2 bases and J lost 4 bases. Germline lookup yields CDR1 SGHTA and CDR2 FQGNSA. This CDR3 has 14 amino acids. The CDR3 protein is CASSLSSGGYEQYF. CDR3 coding DNA: TGTGCCAGCAGCTTAAGTAGCGGGGGGTACGAGCAGTACTTC.

The chain couples TRBV7-2 to TRBJ1-1; 12 nucleotides match TRBD1. This CDR3 comprises 14 residues. The V and J ends lost 0 bases and 9 bases, in that order; junction bases with no gene match: 2. The germline V gene has CDR1 SGHTA and CDR2 FQGNSA. CDR3 sequence reads: CASSLAGTGGKAFF. CDR3 coding DNA: TGTGCCAGCAGCTTAGCGGGGACAGGGGGCAAAGCTTTCTTT. The complete variable domain, with remaining parts taken from reference TRBV7-2 and TRBJ1-1, reads GAGVSQSPSNKVTEKGKDVELRCDPISGHTALYWYRQSLGQGLEFLIYFQGNSAPDKSGLPSDRFSAERTGGSVSTLTIQRTQQEDSAVYLCASSLAGTGGKAFFGQGTRLTVV.

The V gene is TRBV27, the J gene TRBJ1-6; the D is unclear. The CDR3 extends over 16 amino acids. Germline CDR1 MNHEY, CDR2 SMNVEV (reference sequence). Trimming removed 3 bases from V and 7 bases from J, with 16 bases in between. CDR3 region: CASSFPARGPNSPLHF. The CDR3 DNA reads as TGTGCCAGCAGTTTCCCGGCCCGAGGGCCAAATTCACCCCTCCACTTT.

This sequence joins TRBV27 and TRBJ1-2; possible D gene TRBD1, 6 bases. This CDR3 region has 15 residues. The V and J ends lost 0 bases and 3 bases respectively, with 11 bases between them. The germline CDR1 and CDR2 sequences are MNHEY and SMNVEV (reference sequence). CDR3 residues: CASSLSSTGHYGYTF. Written as DNA, the CDR3 is TGTGCCAGCAGTTTATCGAGTACAGGGCACTATGGCTACACCTTC.

The CDR3: CASSKTGTGVRALAKNIQYF. The DNA of the CDR3 is TGTGCCAGTAGTAAAACCGGGACAGGGGTAAGGGCTCTAGCCAAAAACATTCAGTACTTC. This chain links TRBV19 with TRBJ2-4, with 10 bases matching TRBD1. Unmatched junction bases numbered 15, after V lost 4 bases and J lost 0 bases. Per the germline V gene, CDR1 is LNHDA and CDR2 is SQIVND (reference sequence). CDR3 size: 20 residues.

This clone was observed a handful of times. The chain uses TRBV24-1 and TRBJ2-7, with a possible D match to TRBD1 (6 bases). V was pared by 5 bases and J by 2 bases, with 12 bases between. Germline CDR1 reads KGHDR; CDR2 reads SFDVKD. This CDR3 comprises 14 residues. CDR3: CATSAADSPYEQYF. For the CDR3, the DNA is TGTGCCACCAGTGCCGCGGACAGTCCCTACGAGCAGTACTTC.

This chain links TRBV7-7 with TRBJ2-1; 8 positions agree with TRBD1. The CDR3 covers 15 residues. The germline gives CDR1 SSHAT, CDR2 FNYEAQ (reference sequence). J was trimmed by 4 bases and V by 1 base; bases with no gene match: 3. This CDR3 reads CASSLEQGAYNEQFF. The CDR3 DNA reads TGTGCCAGCAGCTTAGAGCAGGGGGCATACAATGAGCAGTTCTTC.

The chain employs TRBV2 and TRBJ1-2; TRBD1 matches at 8 bases. The CDR3 consists of 13 residues. Germline CDR1 is SNHLY and CDR2 is FYNNEI. With V trimmed by 5 bases and J by 3 bases, 2 bases remained unmatched. The CDR3 loop is CASSTGGHYGYTF. CDR3 DNA: TGTGCCAGCAGTACAGGGGGTCACTATGGCTACACCTTC. Full variable domain (remainder filled in from reference TRBV2 and TRBJ1-2): EPEVTQTPSHQVTQMGQEVILRCVPISNHLYFYWYRQILGQKVEFLVSFYNNEISEKSEIFDDQFSVERPDGSNFTLKIRSTKLEDSAMYFCASSTGGHYGYTFGSGTRLTVV.

The J gene is TRBJ2-7, the V gene TRBV6-5, with 7 bases identical to TRBD2. Looked up from germline, CDR1 is MNHEY and CDR2 is SVGAGI. V was pared by 6 bases and J by 0 bases, with 5 bases of the junction left unmatched. This CDR3 has 14 amino acids. CDR3 DNA sequence: TGTGCCAGCAGCTCCAGCGGGACCTCCTACGAGCAGTACTTC. As protein: CASSSSGTSYEQYF.

This rearrangement joins TRBV15 to TRBJ1-6; D gene unclear. V was clipped by 4 bases and J by 6 bases, with 13 bases between them. The V gene's germline CDR1 is LNHNV and CDR2 YYDKDF (reference sequence). The CDR3 length is 15 residues. CDR3 nucleotides: TGTGCCACCAGCATCCGACGGGAGGGTAATTCACCCCTCCACTTT. Translation gives CATSIRREGNSPLHF.

This sequence joins TRBV4-1 and TRBJ1-1; D possibly corresponds to TRBD1 (5 bases). Germline values: CDR1 MGHRA, CDR2 YSYEKL. This CDR3 is 15 amino acids long. V lost 1 base and J lost 7, with 16 bases in between. The CDR3: CASSQVGREGLEAFF. The CDR3 DNA sequence: TGCGCCAGCAGCCAAGTGGGACGGGAGGGCCTTGAAGCTTTCTTT.

Comments on this clone: Other DNA sequences in this specimen translate into the identical CDR3. The CDR3 DNA reads TGTGCCAGCAGCTCAGACAGCTATGGCTACACCTTC. Translating gives CASSSDSYGYTF. The rearrangement joins TRBV11-2 to TRBJ1-2, with D possibly TRBD1 on 5 matching bases. CDR3 size: 12 residues. The germline V gene has CDR1 SGHAT and CDR2 FQNNGV. V lost 4 bases and J 4 bases, leaving 7 bases between the germline ends.

The rearrangement joins TRBV5-1 to TRBJ2-1, with a possible D match to TRBD2 (5 bases). CDR1 and CDR2 from the germline V gene are SGHRS and YFSETQ. The V end was cut by 0 bases, the J end by 8 bases, with 6 bases between. The CDR3 loop spans 12 amino acids. Here the CDR3 DNA reads TGCGCCAGCAGCTTGGAGGAGGATGAGCAGTTCTTC. Encoded protein: CASSLEEDEQFF.

This clone was seen a handful of times. V and J are TRBV2 and TRBJ1-5; 12 bases fit TRBD1. The trim removed 6 bases at V and 6 bases at J, leaving 3 bases unmatched. Germline loops: CDR1 SNHLY, CDR2 FYNNEI. The CDR3 runs to 14 residues. This CDR3 reads CASRGQGASQPQHF. The CDR3 DNA is TGTGCCAGCAGGGGACAGGGGGCCAGTCAGCCCCAGCATTTT. The full variable domain, its missing parts supplied by reference TRBV2 and TRBJ1-5, is EPEVTQTPSHQVTQMGQEVILRCVPISNHLYFYWYRQILGQKVEFLVSFYNNEISEKSEIFDDQFSVERPDGSNFTLKIRSTKLEDSAMYFCASRGQGASQPQHFGDGTRLSIL.

The J gene is TRBJ1-1, the V gene TRBV5-1, with TRBD1 identical over 7 bases. The germline gives CDR1 SGHRS, CDR2 YFSETQ. The V and J ends lost 4 bases and 5 bases, in that order; junction bases with no gene match: 20. There are 18 residues in the CDR3. Here the CDR3 DNA reads TGCGCCAGCAGCCTGAGCCGTAGACAACAGGGGTTTGGTACTGAAGCTTTCTTT. Translated: CASSLSRRQQGFGTEAFF.

The J gene is TRBJ1-1, the V gene TRBV5-1, with D possibly TRBD1 on 5 matching bases. The CDR3 has 15 amino acids. Deletions cut 0 bases from V and 0 bases from J, with 9 bases between. Looked up from germline, CDR1 is SGHRS and CDR2 is YFSETQ. The CDR3 is CASSLDGGMNTEAFF. The CDR3, as DNA: TGCGCCAGCAGCTTGGATGGGGGGATGAACACTGAAGCTTTCTTT.